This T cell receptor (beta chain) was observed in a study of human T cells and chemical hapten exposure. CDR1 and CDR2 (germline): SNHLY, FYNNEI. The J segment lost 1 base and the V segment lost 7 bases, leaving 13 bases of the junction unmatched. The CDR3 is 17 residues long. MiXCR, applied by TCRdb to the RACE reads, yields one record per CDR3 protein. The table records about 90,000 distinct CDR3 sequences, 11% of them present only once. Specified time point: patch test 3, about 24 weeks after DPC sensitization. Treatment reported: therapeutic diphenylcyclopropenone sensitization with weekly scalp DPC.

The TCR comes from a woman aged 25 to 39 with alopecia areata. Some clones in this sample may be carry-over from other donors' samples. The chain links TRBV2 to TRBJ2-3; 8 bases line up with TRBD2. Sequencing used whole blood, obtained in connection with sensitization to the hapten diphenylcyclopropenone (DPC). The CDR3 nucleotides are TGTGCCAGCAAGGGAGATGGGCTAGCGGGCCGCACAGATACGCAGTATTTT. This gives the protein CASKGDGLAGRTDTQYF.